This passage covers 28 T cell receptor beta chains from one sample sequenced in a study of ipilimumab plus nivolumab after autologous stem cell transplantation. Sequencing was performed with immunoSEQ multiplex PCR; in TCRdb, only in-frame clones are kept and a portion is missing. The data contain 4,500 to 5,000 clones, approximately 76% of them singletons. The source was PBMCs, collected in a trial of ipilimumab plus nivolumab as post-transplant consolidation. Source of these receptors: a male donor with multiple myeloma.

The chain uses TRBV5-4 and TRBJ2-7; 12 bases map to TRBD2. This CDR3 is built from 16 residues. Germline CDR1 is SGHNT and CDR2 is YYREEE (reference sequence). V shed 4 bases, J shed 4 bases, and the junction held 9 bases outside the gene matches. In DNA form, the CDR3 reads TGTGCCAGCAGCGCCGACCTAGCGGGGGGGCGGTACGAGCAGTACTTC. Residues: CASSADLAGGRYEQYF.

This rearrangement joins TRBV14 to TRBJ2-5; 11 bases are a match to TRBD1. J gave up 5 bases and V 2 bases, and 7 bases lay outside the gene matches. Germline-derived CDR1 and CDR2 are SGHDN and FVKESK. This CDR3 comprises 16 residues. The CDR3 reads CASSQFGQGARETQYF. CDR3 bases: TGTGCCAGCAGCCAATTTGGACAGGGGGCACGGGAGACCCAGTACTTC.

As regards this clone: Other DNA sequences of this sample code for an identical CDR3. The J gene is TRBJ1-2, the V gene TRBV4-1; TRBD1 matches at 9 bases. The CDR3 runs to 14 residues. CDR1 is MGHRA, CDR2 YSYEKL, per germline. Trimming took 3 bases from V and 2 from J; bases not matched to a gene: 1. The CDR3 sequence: CASSQTGGNYGYTF. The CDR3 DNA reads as TGCGCCAGCAGCCAGACAGGGGGAAACTATGGCTACACCTTC.

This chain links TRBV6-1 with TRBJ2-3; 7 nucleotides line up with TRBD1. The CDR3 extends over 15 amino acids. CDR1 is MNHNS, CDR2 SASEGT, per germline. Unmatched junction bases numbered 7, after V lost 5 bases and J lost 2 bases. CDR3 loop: CASSPTGAITDTQYF. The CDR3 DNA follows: TGTGCCAGCAGTCCTACAGGGGCCATCACAGATACGCAGTATTTT.

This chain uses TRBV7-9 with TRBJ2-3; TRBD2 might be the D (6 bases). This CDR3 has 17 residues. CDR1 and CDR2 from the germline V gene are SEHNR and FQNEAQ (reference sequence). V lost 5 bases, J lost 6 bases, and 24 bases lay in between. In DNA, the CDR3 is TGTGCCAGCAGCCCAAGATTGGGGGGTTGGGCGTCGGATACGCAGTATTTT. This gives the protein CASSPRLGGWASDTQYF.

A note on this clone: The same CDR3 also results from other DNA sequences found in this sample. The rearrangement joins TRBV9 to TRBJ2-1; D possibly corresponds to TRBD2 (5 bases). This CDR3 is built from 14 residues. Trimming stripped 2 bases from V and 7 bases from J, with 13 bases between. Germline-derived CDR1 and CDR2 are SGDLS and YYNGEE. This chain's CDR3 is CASSVGVAPNEQFF. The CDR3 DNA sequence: TGTGCCAGCAGCGTTGGAGTAGCGCCAAATGAGCAGTTCTTC.

Here the CDR3 DNA reads TGTGCCAGCAGTCATCTGACTAGCGGGGCTTACAATGAGCAGTTCTTC. It yields the protein CASSHLTSGAYNEQFF. The J gene is TRBJ2-1, the V gene TRBV11-2; 11 bases agree with TRBD2. The V gene end was trimmed by 6 bases and the J gene end by 4 bases; junction bases not matched to a gene: 8. Germline CDR1 is SGHAT and CDR2 is FQNNGV. The CDR3 is 16 residues long.

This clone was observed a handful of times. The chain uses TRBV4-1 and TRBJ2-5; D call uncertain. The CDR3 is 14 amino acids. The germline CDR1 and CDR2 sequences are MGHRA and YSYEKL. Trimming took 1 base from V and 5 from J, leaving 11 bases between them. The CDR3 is CASSQGPPPETQYF. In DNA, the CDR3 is TGCGCCAGCAGCCAAGGACCACCCCCCGAGACCCAGTACTTC.

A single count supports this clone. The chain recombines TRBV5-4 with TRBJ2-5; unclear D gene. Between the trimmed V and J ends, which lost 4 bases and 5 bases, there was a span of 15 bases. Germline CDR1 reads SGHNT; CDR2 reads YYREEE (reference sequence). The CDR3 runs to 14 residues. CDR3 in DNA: TGTGCCAGCAGCAAGTCAACGCTCTTGGAGACCCAGTACTTC. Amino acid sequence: CASSKSTLLETQYF.

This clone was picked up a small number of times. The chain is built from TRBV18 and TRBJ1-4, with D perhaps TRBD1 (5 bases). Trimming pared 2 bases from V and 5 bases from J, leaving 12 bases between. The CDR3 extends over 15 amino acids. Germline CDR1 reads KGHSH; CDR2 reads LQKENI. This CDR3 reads CASSPGTESNEKLFF. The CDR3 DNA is TGTGCCAGCTCACCAGGGACTGAAAGCAATGAAAAACTGTTTTTT.

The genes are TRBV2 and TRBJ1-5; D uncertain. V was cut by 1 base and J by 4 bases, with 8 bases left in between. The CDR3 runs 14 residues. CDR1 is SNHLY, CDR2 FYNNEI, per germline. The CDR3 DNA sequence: TGTGCCAGCAGTGAAGGGGTAGTAAATCAGCCCCAGCATTTT. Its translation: CASSEGVVNQPQHF. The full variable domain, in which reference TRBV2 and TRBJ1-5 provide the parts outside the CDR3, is EPEVTQTPSHQVTQMGQEVILRCVPISNHLYFYWYRQILGQKVEFLVSFYNNEISEKSEIFDDQFSVERPDGSNFTLKIRSTKLEDSAMYFCASSEGVVNQPQHFGDGTRLSIL.

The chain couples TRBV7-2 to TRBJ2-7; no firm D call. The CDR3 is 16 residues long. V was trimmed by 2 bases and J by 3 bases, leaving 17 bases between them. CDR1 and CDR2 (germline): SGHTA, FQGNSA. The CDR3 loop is CASSLMASNLYYEQYF. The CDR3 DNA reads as TGTGCCAGCAGCTTAATGGCCTCGAACCTTTACTACGAGCAGTACTTC.

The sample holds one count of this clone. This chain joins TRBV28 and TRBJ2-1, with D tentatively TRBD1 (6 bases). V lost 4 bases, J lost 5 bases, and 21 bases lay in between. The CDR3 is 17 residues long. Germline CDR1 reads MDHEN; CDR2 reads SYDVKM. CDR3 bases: TGTGCCAGCAGTTACAACCCCCGGGACAACCTAAACAATGAGCAGTTCTTC. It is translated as CASSYNPRDNLNNEQFF.

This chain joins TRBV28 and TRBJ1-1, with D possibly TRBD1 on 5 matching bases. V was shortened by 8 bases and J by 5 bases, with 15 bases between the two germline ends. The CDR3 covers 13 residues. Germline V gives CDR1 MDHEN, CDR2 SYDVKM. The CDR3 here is CASLPHKGTEAFF. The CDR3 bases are TGTGCCAGCTTACCGCACAAGGGGACTGAAGCTTTCTTT.

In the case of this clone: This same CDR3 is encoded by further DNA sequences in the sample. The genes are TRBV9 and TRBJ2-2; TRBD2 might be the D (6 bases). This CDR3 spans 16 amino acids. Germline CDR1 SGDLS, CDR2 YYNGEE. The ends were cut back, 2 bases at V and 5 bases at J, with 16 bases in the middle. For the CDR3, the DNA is TGTGCCAGCAGCGTTGGAGGGTACTTTCTAACCGGGGAGCTGTTTTTT. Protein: CASSVGGYFLTGELFF.

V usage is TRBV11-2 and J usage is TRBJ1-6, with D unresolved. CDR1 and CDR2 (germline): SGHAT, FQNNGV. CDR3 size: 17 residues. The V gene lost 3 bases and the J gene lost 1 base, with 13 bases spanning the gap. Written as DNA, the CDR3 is TGTGCCAGCAGCTTTTCCGGGGTTCGGTCCTATAATTCACCCCTCCACTTT. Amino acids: CASSFSGVRSYNSPLHF.

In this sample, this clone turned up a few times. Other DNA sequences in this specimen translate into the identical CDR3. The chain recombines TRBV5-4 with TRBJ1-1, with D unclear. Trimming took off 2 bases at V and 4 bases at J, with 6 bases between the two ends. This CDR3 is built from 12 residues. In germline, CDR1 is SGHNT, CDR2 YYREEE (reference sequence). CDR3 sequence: CASSLRGTEAFF. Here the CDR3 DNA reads TGTGCCAGCAGCTTACGCGGCACTGAAGCTTTCTTT.

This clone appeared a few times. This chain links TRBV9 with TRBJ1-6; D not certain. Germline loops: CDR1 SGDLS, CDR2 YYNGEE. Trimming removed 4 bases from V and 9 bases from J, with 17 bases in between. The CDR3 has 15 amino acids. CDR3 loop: CASSPREAPGSPLHF. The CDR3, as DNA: TGTGCCAGCAGCCCACGGGAGGCCCCGGGTTCACCCCTCCACTTT.

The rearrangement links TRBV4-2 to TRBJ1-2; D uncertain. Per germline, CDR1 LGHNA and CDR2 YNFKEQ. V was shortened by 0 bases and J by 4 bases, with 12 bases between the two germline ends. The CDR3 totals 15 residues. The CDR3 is CASSQDTLGGYGYTF. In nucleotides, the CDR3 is TGTGCCAGCAGCCAAGACACTCTGGGTGGCTATGGCTACACCTTC.

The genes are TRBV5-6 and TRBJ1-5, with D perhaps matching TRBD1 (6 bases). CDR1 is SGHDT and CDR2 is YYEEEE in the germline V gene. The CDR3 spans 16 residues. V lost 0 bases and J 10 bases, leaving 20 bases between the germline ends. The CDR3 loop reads CASSLARQGIRGPQHF. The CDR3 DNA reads TGTGCCAGCAGCTTGGCCCGGCAGGGGATCCGGGGTCCCCAGCATTTT.

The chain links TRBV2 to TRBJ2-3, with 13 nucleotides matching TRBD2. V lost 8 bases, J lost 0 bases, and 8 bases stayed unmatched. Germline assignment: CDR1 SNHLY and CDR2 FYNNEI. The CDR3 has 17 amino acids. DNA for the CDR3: TGTGCCAGCTTTGGGACTAGCGGGGATTCTAGCACAGATACGCAGTATTTT. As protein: CASFGTSGDSSTDTQYF.

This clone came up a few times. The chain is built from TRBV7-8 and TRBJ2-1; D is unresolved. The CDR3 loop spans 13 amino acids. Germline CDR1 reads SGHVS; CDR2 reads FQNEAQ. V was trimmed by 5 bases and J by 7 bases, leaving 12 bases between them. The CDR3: CASSPTPGNEQFF. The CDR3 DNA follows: TGTGCCAGCAGCCCAACGCCGGGTAATGAGCAGTTCTTC.

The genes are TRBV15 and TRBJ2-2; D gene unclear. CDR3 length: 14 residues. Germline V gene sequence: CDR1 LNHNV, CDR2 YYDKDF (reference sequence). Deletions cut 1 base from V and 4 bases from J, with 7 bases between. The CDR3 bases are TGTGCCACCAGCAGAGTGAGGAGCACCGGGGAGCTGTTTTTT. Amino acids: CATSRVRSTGELFF.

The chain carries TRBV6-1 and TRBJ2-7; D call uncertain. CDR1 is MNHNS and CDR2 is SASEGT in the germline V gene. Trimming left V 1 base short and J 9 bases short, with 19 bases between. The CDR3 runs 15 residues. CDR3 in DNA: TGTGCCAGCAGTGAAGTCCTCACGGCCCAATCTGGGCAGTACTTC. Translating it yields CASSEVLTAQSGQYF.

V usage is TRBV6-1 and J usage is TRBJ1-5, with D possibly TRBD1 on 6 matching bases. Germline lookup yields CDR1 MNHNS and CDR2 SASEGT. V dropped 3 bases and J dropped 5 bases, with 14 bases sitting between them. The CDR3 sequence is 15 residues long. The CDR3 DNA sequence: TGTGCCAGCAGTGAGGGATACAGGGCCGATCAGCCCCAGCATTTT. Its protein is CASSEGYRADQPQHF.

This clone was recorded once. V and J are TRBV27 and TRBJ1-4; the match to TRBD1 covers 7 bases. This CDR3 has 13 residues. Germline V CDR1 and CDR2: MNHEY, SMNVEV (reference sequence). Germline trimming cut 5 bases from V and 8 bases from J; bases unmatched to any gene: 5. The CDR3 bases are TGTGCCAGCAGTCCTCAGGGGGAAGAAAAACTGTTTTTT. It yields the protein CASSPQGEEKLFF. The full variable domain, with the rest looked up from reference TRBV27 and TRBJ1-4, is EAQVTQNPRYLITVTGKKLTVTCSQNMNHEYMSWYRQDPGLGLRQIYYSMNVEVTDKGDVPEGYKVSRKEKRNFPLILESPSPNQTSLYFCASSPQGEEKLFFGSGTQLSVL.

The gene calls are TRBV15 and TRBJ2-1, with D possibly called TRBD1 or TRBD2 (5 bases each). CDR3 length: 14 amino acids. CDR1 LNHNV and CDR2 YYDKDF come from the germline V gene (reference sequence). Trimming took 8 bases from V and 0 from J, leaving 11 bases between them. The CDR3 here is CATVGGSSYNEQFF. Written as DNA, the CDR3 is TGTGCCACCGTTGGGGGTAGCTCCTACAATGAGCAGTTCTTC. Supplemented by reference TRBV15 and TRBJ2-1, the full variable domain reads DAMVIQNPRYQVTQFGKPVTLSCSQTLNHNVMYWYQQKSSQAPKLLFHYYDKDFNNEADTPDNFQSRRPNTSFCFLDIRSPGLGDTAMYLCATVGGSSYNEQFFGPGTRLTVL.

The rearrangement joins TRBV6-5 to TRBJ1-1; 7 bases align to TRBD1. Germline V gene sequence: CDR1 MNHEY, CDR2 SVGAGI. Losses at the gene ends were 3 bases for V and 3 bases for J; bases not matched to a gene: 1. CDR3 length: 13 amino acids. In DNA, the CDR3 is TGTGCCAGCAGTTATGACAGGGACACTGAAGCTTTCTTT. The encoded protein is CASSYDRDTEAFF.